This T cell receptor beta chain comes out of a study of CD8 T cells in ankylosing spondylitis. Findings and limits, study-wide: Ankylosing spondylitis blood appeared to carry a characteristic TCR beta motif of under ten highly homologous variants.

MiXCR, run by TCRdb on the 5' RACE reads, gives a single entry per CDR3 protein. The repertoire holds fewer than 550,000 distinct CDR3 sequences, with less than 6% as singletons. Many counts were recorded for this clonotype. The antigen is undetermined. The TCR was taken from a male donor with ankylosing spondylitis. The sample was blood, either unsorted or a sorted T cell fraction (not recorded which).

CDR3 region: CASSPGRGNSPLHF. As DNA, the CDR3 is TGCGCCAGCAGCCCGGGGAGGGGTAATTCACCCCTCCACTTT. V and J are TRBV5-1 and TRBJ1-6; D might be TRBD1 (5 bases). CDR3 size: 14 residues. Germline values: CDR1 SGHRS, CDR2 YFSETQ. Trimming removed 4 bases from V and 6 bases from J, with 11 bases in between.